This T cell receptor (beta chain) was recorded in a study of control samples from healthy donors and cancer patients. The CDR3 runs 13 residues. Germline V CDR1 and CDR2: SGHVS, FQNEAQ. Between the trimmed V and J ends, which lost 8 bases and 4 bases, there was a span of 13 bases. Profiled with immunoSEQ multiplex PCR; TCRdb holds only in-frame clones, not every one. Among 55,000 to 65,000 clones listed, about 87% were seen once. V usage is TRBV7-8 and J usage is TRBJ2-3; D remains ambiguous. Input material: PBMCs. The clonotype originates from a woman in her sixties with lung cancer. The CDR3 coding sequence is TGTGCCAGCTTCGAAACCTATGCAGATACGCAGTATTTT. Its protein product is CASFETYADTQYF.